A selection of T cell receptor beta chains follows, all from one sample in a study of blood T cells in healthy people across ages. TCRdb reanalysed the 5' RACE reads using MiXCR and keeps one entry per CDR3 protein. This sample has hundreds of thousands of distinct CDR3 sequences, with 40% to 50% found just once. Sequencing used blood. These receptors originate from a man in his fifties or sixties in good health. CDR3s include the opening cysteine and the closing phenylalanine or tryptophan. Each record gives: CDR3 protein, CDR3 DNA, V gene, D gene, clone size, J gene. A D gene is named only where the DNA matches it firmly. Not all rows give a size; the values are once, few, many and, for expanded clones, a class.

CDR3 protein: CASSVWTGELFF; CDR3 DNA: TGTGCCAGCAGTGTGTGGACCGGGGAGCTGTTTTTT; V gene: TRBV12-3/TRBV12-4; D gene: -; clone size: -; J gene: TRBJ2-2
CDR3 protein: CASSLQKTNTEAFF; CDR3 DNA: TGTGCCAGCAGTTTACAGAAGACGAACACTGAAGCTTTCTTT; V gene: TRBV6-5; D gene: -; clone size: -; J gene: TRBJ1-1
CDR3 protein: CSVGVMDRAHEQYF; CDR3 DNA: TGCAGCGTGGGTGTTATGGACAGGGCCCACGAGCAGTACTTC; V gene: TRBV29-1; D gene: TRBD1; clone size: -; J gene: TRBJ2-7
CDR3 protein: CAISPVKAYEQYF; CDR3 DNA: TGTGCCATCAGTCCCGTGAAAGCCTACGAGCAGTACTTC; V gene: TRBV10-3; D gene: -; clone size: -; J gene: TRBJ2-7
CDR3 protein: CASSPLEGKADTQYF; CDR3 DNA: TGTGCCAGCAGCCCTCTTGAGGGGAAGGCAGATACGCAGTATTTT; V gene: TRBV7-2; D gene: -; clone size: few; J gene: TRBJ2-3
CDR3 protein: CASSGRGDGLNTQYF; CDR3 DNA: TGTGCCAGCTCAGGACGAGGGGATGGGTTAAATACGCAGTATTTT; V gene: TRBV18; D gene: -; clone size: -; J gene: TRBJ2-3
CDR3 protein: CASSTYREGTNYGYTF; CDR3 DNA: TGTGCCAGCAGCACCTATAGAGAGGGGACCAACTATGGCTACACCTTC; V gene: TRBV13; D gene: -; clone size: -; J gene: TRBJ1-2
CDR3 protein: CASSYNPLAQETQYF; CDR3 DNA: TGTGCCAGCAGTTATAACCCACTGGCTCAAGAGACCCAGTACTTC; V gene: TRBV6-5; D gene: -; clone size: -; J gene: TRBJ2-5
CDR3 protein: CASSHGPVAEAFF; CDR3 DNA: TGTGCCAGCAGCCATGGGCCAGTCGCTGAAGCTTTCTTT; V gene: TRBV7-9; D gene: -; clone size: -; J gene: TRBJ1-1
CDR3 protein: CASSLVASKGTQYF; CDR3 DNA: TGTGCCAGCAGTTTAGTGGCTAGCAAAGGGACCCAGTACTTC; V gene: TRBV12-3/TRBV12-4; D gene: -; clone size: few; J gene: TRBJ2-5
CDR3 protein: CASEPVGQPNEKLFF; CDR3 DNA: TGTGCCAGCGAACCCGTGGGACAGCCTAATGAAAAACTGTTTTTT; V gene: TRBV2; D gene: TRBD1; clone size: -; J gene: TRBJ1-4
CDR3 protein: CASSYSTYRAPKEFF; CDR3 DNA: TGTGCCAGCAGTTACTCCACCTACAGAGCCCCAAAGGAGTTCTTC; V gene: TRBV6-2/TRBV6-3; D gene: -; clone size: once; J gene: TRBJ2-1
CDR3 protein: CASSLHRGRTNEKLFF; CDR3 DNA: TGTGCCAGCAGCCTCCACAGGGGGCGAACTAATGAAAAACTGTTTTTT; V gene: TRBV7-2; D gene: TRBD1; clone size: -; J gene: TRBJ1-4
CDR3 protein: CSAQNGASPTGELFF; CDR3 DNA: TGCAGTGCTCAGAACGGGGCCTCGCCCACCGGGGAGCTGTTTTTT; V gene: TRBV20-1; D gene: -; clone size: -; J gene: TRBJ2-2
CDR3 protein: CSAVGSRVRDSPLHF; CDR3 DNA: TGCAGTGCAGTAGGGAGTCGGGTTCGGGATTCACCCCTCCACTTT; V gene: TRBV20-1; D gene: -; clone size: -; J gene: TRBJ1-6
CDR3 protein: CSASTRDGYGYTF; CDR3 DNA: TGCAGTGCTAGCACGCGGGACGGCTATGGCTACACCTTC; V gene: TRBV20-1; D gene: -; clone size: -; J gene: TRBJ1-2
CDR3 protein: CASSEVTNYGYTF; CDR3 DNA: TGTGCCAGCAGTGAAGTTACTAACTATGGCTACACCTTC; V gene: TRBV2; D gene: -; clone size: few; J gene: TRBJ1-2
CDR3 protein: CASSQSGGRETQYF; CDR3 DNA: TGCGCCAGCAGCCAGTCAGGGGGCCGGGAGACCCAGTACTTC; V gene: TRBV4-1; D gene: TRBD1; clone size: few; J gene: TRBJ2-5
CDR3 protein: CSARDMRSYHYTF; CDR3 DNA: TGCAGTGCTAGAGATATGAGGAGTTATCACTACACCTTC; V gene: TRBV20-1; D gene: -; clone size: once; J gene: TRBJ1-2
CDR3 protein: CASSLGVRDTGSYEQYF; CDR3 DNA: TGTGCCAGCAGCTTAGGGGTCCGGGACACCGGATCCTACGAGCAGTACTTC; V gene: TRBV7-6; D gene: -; clone size: -; J gene: TRBJ2-7
CDR3 protein: CASKPHLYQETQYF; CDR3 DNA: TGTGCCAGCAAACCACACCTGTACCAAGAGACCCAGTACTTC; V gene: TRBV6-2/TRBV6-3; D gene: -; clone size: -; J gene: TRBJ2-5
CDR3 protein: CASSDGTVVPYGYTF; CDR3 DNA: TGTGCCAGCAGTGATGGGACAGTAGTCCCCTATGGCTACACCTTC; V gene: TRBV2; D gene: TRBD1; clone size: few; J gene: TRBJ1-2
CDR3 protein: CASRQTSGRYNEQFF; CDR3 DNA: TGTGCCAGTCGCCAGACTAGCGGGCGGTACAATGAGCAGTTCTTC; V gene: TRBV6-1; D gene: TRBD2; clone size: once; J gene: TRBJ2-1
CDR3 protein: CASSEQRQPQHF; CDR3 DNA: TGTGCCAGCAGCGAACAGAGACAGCCCCAGCATTTT; V gene: TRBV2; D gene: -; clone size: -; J gene: TRBJ1-5
CDR3 protein: CSPNLTSCYEQYF; CDR3 DNA: TGCAGCCCTAACTTAACTAGTTGCTACGAGCAGTACTTC; V gene: TRBV29-1; D gene: -; clone size: few; J gene: TRBJ2-7
CDR3 protein: CASGDQNNEKLFF; CDR3 DNA: TGTGCCAGCGGCGATCAGAATAATGAAAAACTGTTTTTT; V gene: TRBV6-1; D gene: -; clone size: -; J gene: TRBJ1-4
CDR3 protein: CSVARTGGTYGYTF; CDR3 DNA: TGCAGCGTGGCCCGGACAGGGGGCACCTATGGCTACACCTTC; V gene: TRBV29-1; D gene: TRBD1; clone size: few; J gene: TRBJ1-2
CDR3 protein: CASSYTGGEKLFF; CDR3 DNA: TGTGCCAGCAGTTATACAGGGGGTGAAAAACTGTTTTTT; V gene: TRBV5-5; D gene: TRBD1; clone size: few; J gene: TRBJ1-4
CDR3 protein: CASSLRPGVQETQYF; CDR3 DNA: TGTGCCAGCAGCTTAAGACCCGGGGTCCAAGAGACCCAGTACTTC; V gene: TRBV7-3; D gene: -; clone size: -; J gene: TRBJ2-5
CDR3 protein: CASSEGTSGTYEQYF; CDR3 DNA: TGTGCCAGCAGCGAGGGGACTAGCGGTACCTACGAGCAGTACTTC; V gene: TRBV3-1; D gene: TRBD2; clone size: few; J gene: TRBJ2-7
CDR3 protein: CASSLTRGPGEKLFF; CDR3 DNA: TGCGCCAGCAGCTTGACCAGGGGGCCGGGGGAAAAACTGTTTTTT; V gene: TRBV5-1; D gene: TRBD1; clone size: once; J gene: TRBJ1-4
CDR3 protein: CASSFGSNHNEQFF; CDR3 DNA: TGTGCCAGCAGTTTTGGGTCCAACCACAATGAGCAGTTCTTC; V gene: TRBV12-3/TRBV12-4; D gene: -; clone size: many; J gene: TRBJ2-1
CDR3 protein: CASSWADENQPQHF; CDR3 DNA: TGTGCCAGCAGTTGGGCAGATGAAAACCAGCCCCAGCATTTT; V gene: TRBV12-3/TRBV12-4; D gene: -; clone size: -; J gene: TRBJ1-5
CDR3 protein: CASSKRTLHETQYF; CDR3 DNA: TGTGCCAGCAGCAAACGGACCCTCCACGAGACCCAGTACTTC; V gene: TRBV21-1; D gene: -; clone size: -; J gene: TRBJ2-5
CDR3 protein: CASSLGVRGGSYEQYF; CDR3 DNA: TGCGCCAGCAGCTTGGGAGTTCGTGGGGGCTCCTACGAGCAGTACTTC; V gene: TRBV5-1; D gene: -; clone size: -; J gene: TRBJ2-7
CDR3 protein: CANSPAGRDGYQPQHF; CDR3 DNA: TGTGCCAACAGTCCCGCGGGTAGGGACGGGTATCAGCCCCAGCATTTT; V gene: TRBV6-2/TRBV6-3; D gene: -; clone size: -; J gene: TRBJ1-5
CDR3 protein: CASSQGSMGGGNSPPYGYTF; CDR3 DNA: TGCGCCAGCAGCCAAGGCTCCATGGGGGGGGGGAATAGTCCACCATATGGCTACACCTTC; V gene: TRBV4-3; D gene: -; clone size: -; J gene: TRBJ1-2
CDR3 protein: CASSTGSISNTGELFF; CDR3 DNA: TGTGCCAGCAGTACAGGATCGATCTCGAACACCGGGGAGCTGTTTTTT; V gene: TRBV6-2/TRBV6-3; D gene: -; clone size: -; J gene: TRBJ2-2
CDR3 protein: CASTLAGASSYERYF; CDR3 DNA: TGTGCCAGCACTTTAGCGGGTGCGAGCTCCTACGAGCGGTACTTC; V gene: TRBV6-2/TRBV6-3; D gene: TRBD2; clone size: -; J gene: TRBJ2-7
CDR3 protein: CASSPWTGSETQYF; CDR3 DNA: TGCGCCAGCAGTCCATGGACAGGGTCAGAGACCCAGTACTTC; V gene: TRBV10-1; D gene: TRBD1; clone size: few; J gene: TRBJ2-5
CDR3 protein: CASLTTGVITGYTF; CDR3 DNA: TGTGCCAGTCTTACTACAGGGGTGATAACTGGCTACACCTTC; V gene: TRBV7-2; D gene: TRBD1; clone size: -; J gene: TRBJ1-2
CDR3 protein: CSVELTGKMDEQYF; CDR3 DNA: TGCAGCGTTGAGCTGACAGGGAAGATGGACGAGCAGTACTTC; V gene: TRBV29-1; D gene: TRBD1; clone size: -; J gene: TRBJ2-7
CDR3 protein: CATGLAGGYNEQFF; CDR3 DNA: TGTGCCACGGGACTAGCGGGGGGTTACAATGAGCAGTTCTTC; V gene: TRBV24-1; D gene: TRBD2; clone size: once; J gene: TRBJ2-1
CDR3 protein: CASSSQTGAKNYGYTF; CDR3 DNA: TGTGCCAGTAGTAGCCAGACAGGGGCTAAGAACTATGGCTACACCTTC; V gene: TRBV19; D gene: TRBD1; clone size: few; J gene: TRBJ1-2
CDR3 protein: CASSQGSDGYTF; CDR3 DNA: TGCGCCAGCAGCCAAGGTTCGGATGGCTACACCTTC; V gene: TRBV4-1; D gene: -; clone size: many; J gene: TRBJ1-2
CDR3 protein: CASSREGNSYNEQFF; CDR3 DNA: TGTGCCAGCAGCCGCGAGGGCAACTCCTACAATGAGCAGTTCTTC; V gene: TRBV5-6; D gene: -; clone size: -; J gene: TRBJ2-1
CDR3 protein: CASRDQRGGRDTQYF; CDR3 DNA: TGTGCCAGCCGAGATCAGCGGGGGGGCCGGGATACGCAGTATTTT; V gene: TRBV7-2; D gene: TRBD2; clone size: -; J gene: TRBJ2-3